Only one count was recorded for the clone carrying this TCR beta chain. Its antigen is undetermined. This specimen comes from a study of T cell responses to AZD1222 COVID-19 vaccine. Generated by immunoSEQ multiplex PCR, the TCRdb table keeps only in-frame clones and is missing some. The sample lists tens of thousands of clones; 91% were seen once. Whole-study findings and limits: Reportedly, nearly half the spike-specific TCRs target unmutated variant regions.

Pooled together were second doses at about 4 or about 12 weeks. Trimming left V 0 bases short and J 2 bases short, with 11 bases between. The length of the CDR3 is 15 residues. CDR1 is LGHNA, CDR2 YSLEER, per germline. The receptor comes from an adult who received the AZD1222 COVID-19 vaccine. The chain is built from TRBV4-3 and TRBJ2-7, with D perhaps TRBD1 (5 bases). The sample was peripheral blood, taken 28 days after the second AZD1222 dose. CDR3 sequence (DNA): TGCGCCAGCAGCCAAGATCCCCAGGGAACCTACGAGCAGTACTTC. Encoded protein: CASSQDPQGTYEQYF.